Listed below are T cell receptor beta chains from one sample, sequenced in a study of blood T cell repertoires in COVID-19. Only in-frame clones appear in the TCRdb table, and some are missing; sequencing was by immunoSEQ multiplex PCR. The table records 250,000 or so clones, roughly 80% of them present only once. The sequencing input was PBMCs or T cells enriched from blood (not recorded which). All receptors come from a woman aged 40 to 49 who had been exposed to COVID-19. CDR3s include the opening cysteine and the closing phenylalanine or tryptophan. The order of the fields is clone size, J gene, D gene, V gene, CDR3 length, CDR3 protein, CDR3 DNA. D genes are given only for firm matches. Some rows have no size entry. The others give once, few or many, or a class for an expanded clone.

NA | TRBJ1-5 | NA | TRBV11-2 | 13 | CASSGGSHQPQHF | TGTGCCAGCAGCGGGGGCTCTCATCAGCCCCAGCATTTT
NA | TRBJ1-2 | NA | TRBV5-4 | 14 | CASSSGVAGYGYTF | TGTGCCAGCAGCTCGGGGGTTGCGGGCTATGGCTACACCTTC
NA | TRBJ1-5 | NA | TRBV2 | 15 | CASSTQGSGNQPQHF | TGTGCCAGCAGCACACAGGGATCAGGCAATCAGCCCCAGCATTTT
NA | TRBJ2-1 | TRBD1 | TRBV6-4 | 15 | CASSDSTGEWNEQFF | TGTGCCAGCAGTGACTCAACAGGGGAGTGGAATGAGCAGTTCTTC
NA | TRBJ1-4 | NA | TRBV5-1 | 15 | CASSLASATNEKLFF | TGCGCCAGCAGCCTGGCGAGCGCAACTAATGAAAAACTGTTTTTT
NA | TRBJ2-5 | NA | TRBV5-1 | 13 | CASSLMREETQYF | TGCGCCAGCAGCTTGATGCGGGAAGAGACCCAGTACTTC
once | TRBJ1-2 | TRBD1 | TRBV6-5 | 14 | CASSYFGTGVGYTF | TGTGCCAGCAGTTACTTTGGGACAGGGGTTGGCTACACCTTC
NA | TRBJ1-2 | NA | TRBV18 | 14 | CASSPGDRLGGYTF | TGTGCCAGCTCACCAGGCGACAGATTGGGCGGCTACACCTTC
NA | TRBJ1-1 | NA | TRBV30 | 15 | CAWSFLTGSSTEAFF | TGTGCCTGGAGTTTCCTCACAGGTTCCAGCACTGAAGCTTTCTTT
NA | TRBJ1-2 | NA | TRBV28 | 14 | CASSHQGGDYGYTF | TGTGCCAGCAGTCATCAGGGCGGGGACTATGGCTACACCTTC
NA | TRBJ1-2 | NA | TRBV5-1 | 14 | CASSPRSGDYGYTF | TGCGCCAGCTCGCCGAGGTCCGGGGACTATGGCTACACCTTC
NA | TRBJ2-7 | NA | TRBV27 | 13 | CASSFGGSYEQYF | TGTGCCAGCAGTTTCGGAGGATCCTACGAGCAGTACTTC
NA | TRBJ1-1 | TRBD1 | TRBV5-4 | 16 | CASTFWRQGGGTEAFF | TGTGCCAGCACCTTCTGGAGACAGGGTGGGGGGACTGAAGCTTTCTTT
NA | TRBJ2-7 | TRBD1 | TRBV25-1 | 14 | CASSEWGRGYEQYF | TGTGCCAGCAGTGAATGGGGCAGGGGGTACGAGCAGTACTTC
few | TRBJ1-1 | TRBD1 | TRBV7-2 | 15 | CASSLVRGRNTEAFF | TGTGCCAGCAGCTTAGTCAGGGGGAGGAACACTGAAGCTTTCTTT
NA | TRBJ1-2 | TRBD1 | TRBV6-5 | 15 | CASSYTGALSRGYTF | TGTGCCAGCAGTTACACAGGGGCCCTCTCGCGGGGCTACACCTTC
few | TRBJ2-2 | NA | TRBV6-2/TRBV6-3 | 16 | CASSYTRGWNTGELFF | TGTGCCAGCAGTTACACCAGGGGTTGGAACACCGGGGAGCTGTTTTTT
NA | TRBJ1-1 | NA | TRBV21-1 | 21 | CASSTPFKITGFPLPSGEAFF | TGTGCCAGCAGCACTCCTTTCAAGATAACAGGTTTTCCTCTTCCTTCGGGTGAAGCTTTCTTT
NA | TRBJ2-5 | NA | TRBV9 | 13 | CASSVYGQETQYF | TGTGCCAGCAGCGTATACGGTCAAGAGACCCAGTACTTC
NA | TRBJ2-1 | TRBD1 | TRBV18 | 15 | CASSPGQSSYNEQFF | TGTGCCAGCTCACCGGGACAGAGCTCCTACAATGAGCAGTTCTTC
NA | TRBJ2-7 | TRBD2 | TRBV4-1 | 15 | CASSQGASGSYEQYF | TGCGCCAGCAGCCAAGGGGCTAGCGGGTCTTACGAGCAGTACTTC
NA | TRBJ1-1 | TRBD1 | TRBV24-1 | 14 | CATSDPTGDDEAFF | TGTGCCACCAGTGATCCGACAGGGGATGATGAAGCTTTCTTT
NA | TRBJ1-1 | NA | TRBV19 | 14 | CASSIGGQNTEAFF | TGTGCCAGTAGTATCGGGGGGCAGAACACTGAAGCTTTCTTT
NA | TRBJ1-4 | TRBD1 | TRBV7-7 | 14 | CASSPGQPDEKLFF | TGTGCTAGCAGCCCGGGACAGCCAGATGAAAAACTGTTTTTT
NA | TRBJ1-3 | NA | TRBV19 | 14 | CASTQQISGNTIYF | TGTGCCAGTACCCAACAGATCTCTGGAAACACCATATATTTT
NA | TRBJ2-1 | TRBD1 | TRBV24-1 | 11 | CATSDGTGVFF | TGTGCCACCTCAGACGGGACAGGGGTGTTCTTC
NA | TRBJ1-1 | NA | TRBV7-9 | 17 | CASSPDRSEIMNTEAFF | TGTGCCAGCAGCCCGGACAGATCCGAGATCATGAACACTGAAGCTTTCTTT
few | TRBJ2-3 | NA | TRBV4-2 | 13 | CASSQGGSDTQYF | TGTGCCAGCAGCCAAGGGGGCTCTGATACGCAGTATTTT
NA | TRBJ1-2 | NA | TRBV6-5 | 15 | CASSYSIEAGYGYTF | TGTGCCAGCAGTTACTCGATTGAAGCAGGGTATGGCTACACCTTC
NA | TRBJ2-6 | TRBD1 | TRBV2 | 16 | CASRDRGLAGANVLTF | TGTGCCAGCAGGGACAGGGGGTTAGCTGGGGCCAACGTCCTGACTTTC
NA | TRBJ1-1 | TRBD1 | TRBV7-3 | 15 | CASSPNRGLSTEAFF | TGTGCCAGCAGCCCAAACAGGGGGCTGAGCACTGAAGCTTTCTTT
NA | TRBJ2-3 | TRBD2 | TRBV11-2 | 15 | CASSSPGAGGPVQYF | TGTGCCAGCAGCTCACCCGGAGCGGGGGGGCCTGTGCAGTATTTT
NA | TRBJ1-1 | NA | TRBV3-1/TRBV3-2 | 15 | CASSSFRGAGTEAFF | TGTGCCAGCAGCTCGTTCCGGGGGGCGGGCACTGAAGCTTTCTTT
NA | TRBJ2-1 | NA | TRBV7-3 | 14 | CASSSPSSYNEQFF | TGTGCCAGCAGCTCCCCCAGCTCCTACAATGAGCAGTTCTTC
NA | TRBJ1-1 | NA | TRBV5-1 | 15 | CASSLGGVEDTEAFF | TGCGCCAGCAGCTTGGGGGGTGTGGAGGACACTGAAGCTTTCTTT
once | TRBJ2-5 | NA | TRBV5-1 | 12 | CASSERRETQYF | TGCGCCAGCAGCGAGAGGAGAGAGACCCAGTACTTC
NA | TRBJ2-3 | NA | TRBV25-1 | 15 | CASSEGSGSTDTQYF | TGTGCCAGCAGTGAGGGCAGCGGGAGCACAGATACGCAGTATTTT
NA | TRBJ1-5 | NA | TRBV19 | 14 | CASSMGQSNQPQHF | TGTGCCAGTAGTATGGGGCAGAGCAATCAGCCCCAGCATTTT
NA | TRBJ2-2 | TRBD2 | TRBV4-1 | 16 | CASSPVPSGSTGELFF | TGCGCCAGCAGCCCAGTCCCTAGCGGAAGCACCGGGGAGCTGTTTTTT
NA | TRBJ2-5 | NA | TRBV21-1 | 20 | CASSKAWGTRTSGLQETQYF | TGTGCCAGCAGCAAAGCTTGGGGAACCAGGACTAGCGGGCTCCAAGAGACCCAGTACTTC
NA | TRBJ2-5 | NA | TRBV11-2 | 14 | CASSLGQILETQYF | TGTGCCAGCAGCCTCGGACAGATACTAGAGACCCAGTACTTC
NA | TRBJ1-2 | NA | TRBV28 | 12 | CASLTTDYGYTF | TGTGCCAGTCTAACGACAGACTATGGCTACACCTTC
NA | TRBJ1-6 | NA | TRBV9 | 13 | CASSALEGSPLHF | TGTGCCAGCAGCGCCCTTGAGGGATCACCCCTCCACTTT
NA | TRBJ1-2 | NA | TRBV29-1 | 12 | CSGDRQEYGYTF | TGCAGCGGGGATCGACAGGAATATGGCTACACCTTC
NA | TRBJ1-2 | NA | TRBV28 | 12 | CATSGRADGYTF | TGTGCCACCTCTGGCAGGGCTGATGGCTACACCTTC
few | TRBJ1-6 | NA | TRBV5-1 | 14 | CASSLSGQGSPLHF | TGCGCCAGCAGCTTGAGCGGGCAGGGTTCACCCCTCCACTTT